A single sample gave rise to the 19 T cell receptor beta chains below, sequenced in a study of neurological immune-mediated disorders (dated by TCRdb to about 2019). The library was made by 5' RACE. Sequencer: Illumina HiSeq 2500. In-frame beta chains were kept once TCRdb had trimmed the public reads at Q25 with fastp and called clones with MiXCR. Each record represents a unique CDR3 protein, reported with the most common genes and DNA among its rows. The sample table contains 66,000 or so distinct CDR3 sequences; only one count was recorded for 5.2% of them. The ten most abundant clones make up around 2.8% of the sample. Source material: PBMCs. These receptors were collected from a woman in her twenties or thirties with multiple sclerosis.

The chain links TRBV7-9 to TRBJ1-2; TRBD1 matches at 8 bases. With 3 bases clipped from V and 7 bases from J, the junction kept 1 base outside the gene matches. CDR3 size: 12 residues. Germline lookup yields CDR1 SEHNR and CDR2 FQNEAQ (reference sequence). CDR3 sequence (DNA): TGTGCCAGCAGCTTCGACAGGGGTGGCTACACCTTC. Amino acids: CASSFDRGGYTF.

This chain links TRBV5-6 with TRBJ2-1; D not resolved. This CDR3 is built from 12 residues. Deletions cut 6 bases from V and 7 bases from J, with 11 bases between. Per the germline V gene, CDR1 is SGHDT and CDR2 is YYEEEE. The CDR3 DNA is TGTGCCAGCACCGACGGTCGTAATGAGCAGTTCTTC. Amino acids: CASTDGRNEQFF.

The CDR3 DNA reads TGTGCCACCAGCCCCGGTCTGGGGGATGAGCAGTTCTTC. Amino acid sequence: CATSPGLGDEQFF. The chain employs TRBV15 and TRBJ2-1, with D perhaps matching TRBD1 or TRBD2 (5 bases each). V was cut by 5 bases and J by 8 bases, with 13 bases left in between. The germline CDR1 and CDR2 sequences are LNHNV and YYDKDF (reference sequence). The CDR3 is 13 amino acids.

This clonotype was observed at least ten times. The rearrangement links TRBV5-1 to TRBJ2-3; 12 positions agree with TRBD2. V shed 0 bases and J 5 bases; nucleotides not matched to a gene: 4. Germline loops: CDR1 SGHRS, CDR2 YFSETQ. The CDR3 contains 16 residues. The CDR3 here is CASSLDLAGGRDTQYF. The CDR3 nucleotides are TGCGCCAGCAGCTTGGATCTAGCGGGGGGGCGAGATACGCAGTATTTT.

This clonotype was seen a few times. V is TRBV15 and J is TRBJ1-2, with D possibly TRBD1 on 5 matching bases. Per the germline V gene, CDR1 is LNHNV and CDR2 is YYDKDF (reference sequence). The length of the CDR3 is 15 residues. V lost 5 bases and J 6 bases, leaving 19 bases between the germline ends. Here the CDR3 DNA reads TGTGCCACCAGCGTTGGGACCTCAGGGAGGCATGGCTACACCTTC. It translates to CATSVGTSGRHGYTF.

This clonotype was observed many times. The chain is built from TRBV7-9 and TRBJ2-1; TRBD2 matches 9 bases. Per germline, CDR1 SEHNR and CDR2 FQNEAQ (reference sequence). The V segment lost 0 bases and the J segment 6 bases; nucleotides outside the gene matches: 3. The length of the CDR3 is 15 residues. The CDR3 bases are TGTGCCAGCAGCTTAGCAGCGGGGGGTCCCAATGAGCAGTTCTTC. It yields the protein CASSLAAGGPNEQFF.

This clonotype was detected many times. V gene TRBV9 combines with J gene TRBJ1-1, with a tentative D call TRBD1 (6 bases). The V gene's germline CDR1 is SGDLS and CDR2 YYNGEE. Trimming left V 4 bases short and J 7 bases short, with 14 bases between. The CDR3 is made up of 13 amino acids. CDR3 DNA sequence: TGTGCCAGCAGCCCAGGGGCATGGGATGAAGCTTTCTTT. The encoded protein is CASSPGAWDEAFF.

This clonotype was recorded at least ten times. V and J are TRBV20-1 and TRBJ1-1; a weak D match, TRBD1 (6 bases). The CDR3 is 13 residues long. Germline assignment: CDR1 DFQATT and CDR2 SNEGSKA (reference sequence). Trimming took off 3 bases at V and 2 bases at J, with 10 bases between the two ends. The CDR3 region is CSARDSRNTEAFF. CDR3 DNA: TGCAGTGCTAGGGACAGCCGAAACACTGAAGCTTTCTTT.

This clonotype has just a few counts. The chain carries TRBV7-9 and TRBJ1-5; 9 bases are shared with TRBD1. J gave up 5 bases and V 5 bases, and 1 base lay outside the gene matches. The CDR3 has 13 residues. Germline-derived CDR1 and CDR2 are SEHNR and FQNEAQ (reference sequence). The CDR3 loop reads CASSRQGDQPQHF. CDR3 bases: TGTGCCAGCAGCCGACAGGGGGATCAGCCCCAGCATTTT. Looking up the rest from reference TRBV7-9 and TRBJ1-5 gives the full variable domain: DTGVSQNPRHKITKRGQNVTFRCDPISEHNRLYWYRQTLGQGPEFLTYFQNEAQLEKSRLLSDRFSAERPKGSFSTLEIQRTEQGDSAMYLCASSRQGDQPQHFGDGTRLSIL.

J is TRBJ2-5 and V is TRBV6-6, with D maybe TRBD1 (6 bases). V was cut by 6 bases and J by 3 bases, with 14 bases left in between. CDR1 and CDR2 from the germline V gene are MNHNY and SVGAGI (reference sequence). The CDR3 loop spans 14 amino acids. The CDR3 loop reads CASRGADRKETQYF. The CDR3 coding sequence is TGTGCCAGCAGGGGGGCGGACAGAAAAGAGACCCAGTACTTC.

Many counts were recorded for this clonotype. This sequence joins TRBV6-6 and TRBJ1-1; maybe TRBD1 (5 bases). Germline V gene sequence: CDR1 MNHNY, CDR2 SVGAGI (reference sequence). The V end lost 10 bases, the J end lost 4 bases, and 16 bases lay between the germline ends. CDR3 length equals 13 residues. The CDR3: CATRHHGGTEAFF. The CDR3 DNA follows: TGTGCCACCCGCCACCACGGGGGCACTGAAGCTTTCTTT.

V usage is TRBV18 and J usage is TRBJ1-4, with no clear D. Per germline, CDR1 KGHSH and CDR2 LQKENI. Deletions cut 5 bases from V and 8 bases from J, with 9 bases between. The CDR3 contains 12 residues. CDR3: CASSGNKEKLFF. CDR3 in DNA: TGTGCCAGCTCAGGGAACAAGGAAAAACTGTTTTTT.

This clonotype was counted many times. The V and J genes are TRBV20-1 and TRBJ2-5, with 9 nucleotides matching TRBD2. The CDR3 has 15 amino acids. Germline CDR1 reads DFQATT; CDR2 reads SNEGSKA (reference sequence). After removal of 1 base from V and 0 bases from J, the junction contained 3 bases not matched to a gene. For the CDR3, the DNA is TGCAGTGCTAGAGCAGCGGGGGGCTACCAAGAGACCCAGTACTTC. It specifies CSARAAGGYQETQYF.

J is TRBJ2-5 and V is TRBV5-1, with D maybe TRBD1 (5 bases). The ends were cut back, 1 base at V and 5 bases at J, with 30 bases in the middle. The CDR3 loop spans 20 amino acids. Germline V gene data show CDR1 as SGHRS and CDR2 as YFSETQ. The CDR3 loop is CASSLPSPPKNTGPLETQYF. The CDR3 nucleotides are TGCGCCAGCAGCTTGCCCTCACCTCCCAAAAACACAGGTCCCCTGGAGACCCAGTACTTC.

This clonotype occurred many times. The chain employs TRBV11-2 and TRBJ2-5, with TRBD1 as a possible D gene (5 bases). The CDR3 extends over 15 amino acids. The V end was cut by 1 base, the J end by 0 bases, with 9 bases between. Germline V gives CDR1 SGHAT, CDR2 FQNNGV. The DNA of the CDR3 is TGTGCCAGCAGCTTAGTGGGGCAGAACCAAGAGACCCAGTACTTC. It is translated as CASSLVGQNQETQYF.

This clonotype appeared many times. The chain combines TRBV7-9 with TRBJ2-4; D remains unclear. The CDR3 is made up of 15 amino acids. V shed 1 base and J shed 4 bases, with 11 bases lying between them. CDR1 is SEHNR, CDR2 FQNEAQ, per germline (reference sequence). The CDR3 spells CASSLVLTGKNIQYF. For the CDR3, the DNA is TGTGCCAGCAGCTTAGTTTTGACTGGTAAAAACATTCAGTACTTC.

The table lists this clonotype with many counts. The CDR3 region has the DNA TGTGCCAGCTCAGCGAGCAATCAGCCCCAGCATTTT. This translates into CASSASNQPQHF. V is TRBV18 and J is TRBJ1-5; D is ambiguous. Trimming cost V 5 bases and J 1 base, with 3 bases left between them. There are 12 residues in the CDR3. CDR1 is KGHSH, CDR2 LQKENI, per germline.

The sample holds many counts of this clonotype. V gene TRBV3-1 combines with J gene TRBJ2-1; the D gene is possibly TRBD2 (6 bases). From germline, CDR1 is LGHDT and CDR2 YNNKEL (reference sequence). The V and J ends lost 1 base and 3 bases respectively, with 10 bases between them. The CDR3 is 15 residues long. The CDR3 reads CASSQAGTYYNEQFF. For the CDR3, the DNA is TGTGCCAGCAGCCAAGCGGGGACTTACTACAATGAGCAGTTCTTC.

This clonotype came up many times. The rearrangement uses TRBV6-5 and TRBJ2-1; D tentatively reads TRBD1 or TRBD2 (5 bases each). The germline CDR1 and CDR2 sequences are MNHEY and SVGAGI. V gave up 7 bases and J gave up 10 bases, with 20 bases separating them. The CDR3 consists of 14 residues. CDR3 DNA: TGTGCCAGCAAAAAGACAGTAGCCGGGGTCGAGCAGTTCTTC. Residues: CASKKTVAGVEQFF.